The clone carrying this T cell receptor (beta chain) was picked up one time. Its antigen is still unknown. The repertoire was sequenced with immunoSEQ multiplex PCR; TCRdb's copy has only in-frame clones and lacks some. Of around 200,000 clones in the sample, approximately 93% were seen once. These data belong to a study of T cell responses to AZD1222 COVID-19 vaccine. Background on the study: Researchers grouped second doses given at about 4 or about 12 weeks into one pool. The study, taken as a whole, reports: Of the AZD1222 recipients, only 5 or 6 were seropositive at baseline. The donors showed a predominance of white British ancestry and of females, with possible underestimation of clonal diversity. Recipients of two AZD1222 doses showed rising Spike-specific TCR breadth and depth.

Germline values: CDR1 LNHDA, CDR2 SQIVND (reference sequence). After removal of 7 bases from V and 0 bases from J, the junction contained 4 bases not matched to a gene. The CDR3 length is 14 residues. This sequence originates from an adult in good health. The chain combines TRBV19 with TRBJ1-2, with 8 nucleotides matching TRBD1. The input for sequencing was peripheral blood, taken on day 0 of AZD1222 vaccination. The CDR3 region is CASTTDRANYGYTF. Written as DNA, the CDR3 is TGTGCCAGTACCACGGACAGGGCTAACTATGGCTACACCTTC. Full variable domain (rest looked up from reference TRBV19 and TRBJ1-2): DGGITQSPKYLFRKEGQNVTLSCEQNLNHDAMYWYRQDPGQGLRLIYYSQIVNDFQKGDIAEGYSVSREKKESFPLTVTSAQKNPTAFYLCASTTDRANYGYTFGSGTRLTVV.